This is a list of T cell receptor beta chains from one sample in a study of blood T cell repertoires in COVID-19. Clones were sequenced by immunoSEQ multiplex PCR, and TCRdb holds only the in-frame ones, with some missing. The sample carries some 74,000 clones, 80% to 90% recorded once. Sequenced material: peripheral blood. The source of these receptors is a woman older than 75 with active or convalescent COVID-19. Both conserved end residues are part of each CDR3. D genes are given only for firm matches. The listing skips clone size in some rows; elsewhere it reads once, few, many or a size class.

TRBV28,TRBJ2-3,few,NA,CASSPQLGTDTQYF,TGTGCCAGCAGTCCACAACTAGGCACAGATACGCAGTATTTT
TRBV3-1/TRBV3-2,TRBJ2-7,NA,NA,CASSQAIIYEQYF,TGTGCCAGCAGCCAGGCCATCATTTACGAGCAGTACTTC
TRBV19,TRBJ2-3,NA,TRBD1,CASTQAVRGPDTQYF,TGTGCCAGTACCCAGGCGGTGAGGGGGCCAGATACGCAGTATTTT
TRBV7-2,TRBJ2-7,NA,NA,CASSLSDRGSSYEQYF,TGTGCCAGCAGCTTATCGGACAGAGGTAGCTCCTACGAGCAGTACTTC
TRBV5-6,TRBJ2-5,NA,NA,CASLGLLGETQYF,TGTGCCAGCTTAGGACTATTGGGAGAGACCCAGTACTTC
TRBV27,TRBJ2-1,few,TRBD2,CASSLRLAKDNEQFF,TGTGCCAGCAGTTTAAGACTAGCGAAGGACAATGAGCAGTTCTTC
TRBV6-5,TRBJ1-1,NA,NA,CASSYRGTTLNTEAFF,TGTGCCAGCAGTTACCGGGGTACTACCCTGAACACTGAAGCTTTCTTT
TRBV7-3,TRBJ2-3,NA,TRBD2,CASSPGGGTDTQYF,TGTGCCAGCAGCCCGGGAGGGGGGACAGATACGCAGTATTTT
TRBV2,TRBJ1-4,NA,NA,CASSRGAGEKLFF,TGTGCCAGCAGCAGGGGAGCGGGGGAAAAACTGTTTTTT
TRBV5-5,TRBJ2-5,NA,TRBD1,CASSRTGRETQYF,TGTGCCAGCAGCCGGACAGGCCGCGAGACCCAGTACTTC
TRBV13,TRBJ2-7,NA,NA,CASSLDSHPYEQYF,TGTGCCAGCAGCTTGGATAGCCATCCCTACGAGCAGTACTTC
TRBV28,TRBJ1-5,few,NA,CASSSGFTQHF,TGTGCCAGCAGTTCCGGTTTCACCCAGCATTTT
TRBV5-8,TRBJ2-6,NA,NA,CASSFRQGQNSGANVLTF,TGTGCCAGCAGCTTTCGACAAGGTCAAAACTCTGGGGCCAACGTCCTGACTTTC
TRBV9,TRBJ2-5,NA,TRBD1,CASSPTGGSMETQYF,TGTGCCAGCAGCCCGACAGGGGGGTCGATGGAGACCCAGTACTTC
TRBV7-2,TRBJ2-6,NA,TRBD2,CASSLDLAGSRGANVLTF,TGTGCCAGCAGCTTAGATCTAGCGGGTTCCCGCGGGGCCAACGTCCTGACTTTC
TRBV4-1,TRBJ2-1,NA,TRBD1,CASSLDRAEQFF,TGCGCCAGCAGCCTTGACAGGGCTGAGCAGTTCTTC